Given below is one T cell receptor beta chain in context. The assay was immunoSEQ multiplex PCR, and TCRdb's table has in-frame clones only and misses some. The sample includes 100,000 or so clones, about four fifths seen only once; the top ten take approximately 10%. V lost 3 bases to trimming and J lost 6 bases, with 21 bases between them. The CDR3 extends over 16 amino acids. CDR1 and CDR2 (germline): LNHNV, YYDKDF (reference sequence). The data are from a study of blood T cell repertoires in COVID-19. Study as a whole: Whether acute or convalescent, the COVID-19 samples came from the United States, Italy and Spain. Sources were T cells, B-cell-depleted T cells, or PBMCs; the material itself was cDNA or gDNA.

The chain has TRBV15 and TRBJ2-7; tentatively, D is TRBD2 (5 bases). What was sequenced was peripheral blood. This clonotype was sampled from a woman in her 70s with acute or convalescent COVID-19. The CDR3 here is CATSRVPTRETGEQYF. In DNA, the CDR3 is TGTGCCACCAGCAGGGTCCCTACTAGGGAGACGGGCGAGCAGTACTTC.